The 2 T cell receptor beta chains below come from one sample, sequenced in a study of blood T cell repertoires in COVID-19. Sequenced by immunoSEQ multiplex PCR; TCRdb stores in-frame clones only, minus some. The data show more than 250,000 clones, around 86% seen once. Input material: peripheral blood. The receptors here all came from a man between 50 and 59 years old with active or convalescent COVID-19.

The chain uses TRBV7-2 and TRBJ1-4, with D unresolved. Germline V gene data show CDR1 as SGHTA and CDR2 as FQGNSA. V lost 0 bases and J lost 3, with 11 bases in between. This CDR3 has 16 amino acids. The CDR3 region is CASSLASGFSNEKLFF. The CDR3 DNA follows: TGTGCCAGCAGCTTAGCGAGCGGTTTTTCTAATGAAAAACTGTTTTTT.

The rearrangement joins TRBV5-4 to TRBJ2-1, with 11 bases matching TRBD2. Germline CDR1 reads SGHNT; CDR2 reads YYREEE (reference sequence). J lost 9 bases, V lost 4 bases, and 9 bases had no gene match. There are 15 residues in the CDR3. The CDR3 loop is CASSPRLAGLGEQFF. The CDR3 DNA follows: TGTGCCAGCAGCCCCCGACTAGCGGGATTGGGTGAGCAGTTCTTC.